Below, 27 T cell receptor beta chains from the same sample are listed, as sequenced in a study of CD8+CD57+ T cells in acquired aplastic anemia. The study profiled TCR beta VDJ and CDR3 using genomic DNA as template. TCRdb ran MiXCR on the reads and lists one entry per CDR3 protein. Of over 150,000 distinct CDR3 sequences listed, just over 50% were seen once; the top ten hold approximately 12%. The authors sequenced patients whose flow cytometry had shown CD8+CD57+ cell expansion. Specimen: sorted CD4+, CD8+, or CD8+CD57+ T cells (not recorded which) from PBMCs. The receptors were sampled from a human donor with aplastic anemia.

This clonotype showed up many times. The chain has TRBV27 and TRBJ2-7; TRBD2 is a possible D gene (5 bases). V lost 3 bases and J lost 1, with 7 bases in between. The CDR3 spans 13 residues. CDR1 MNHEY and CDR2 SMNVEV come from the germline V gene (reference sequence). In DNA, the CDR3 is TGTGCCAGCAGTTTCCGGGGATCCTACGAGCAGTACTTC. Residues: CASSFRGSYEQYF.

The CDR3 is CASSVGGGRTGELFF. The CDR3 DNA sequence: TGTGCCAGCAGCGTAGGGGGGGGGCGGACCGGGGAGCTGTTTTTT. V is TRBV9 and J is TRBJ2-2, with D perhaps matching TRBD2 (7 bases). This CDR3 contains 15 residues. The V and J ends lost 0 bases and 5 bases respectively, with 11 bases between them. Germline-derived CDR1 and CDR2 are SGDLS and YYNGEE.

This clonotype was counted ten times or more. Written as DNA, the CDR3 is TGTGCCAGCAGCGTCGGACAGGGGAGAGCGGCTGAAGCTTTCTTT. Amino acids: CASSVGQGRAAEAFF. This chain joins TRBV9 and TRBJ1-1; TRBD1 matches 9 bases. Trimming at V came to 2 bases and at J to 6 bases, leaving 8 bases not matched to a gene. Germline V lookup: CDR1 SGDLS, CDR2 YYNGEE. The CDR3 runs 15 residues. The variable domain in full, completed from reference TRBV9 and TRBJ1-1, reads DSGVTQTPKHLITATGQRVTLRCSPRSGDLSVYWYQQSLDQGLQFLIQYYNGEERAKGNILERFSAQQFPDLHSELNLSSLELGDSALYFCASSVGQGRAAEAFFGQGTRLTVV.

This clonotype was observed a handful of times. The chain combines TRBV27 with TRBJ2-7; no firm D call. This CDR3 spans 16 amino acids. Per the germline V gene, CDR1 is MNHEY and CDR2 is SMNVEV (reference sequence). The V and J ends lost 3 bases and 4 bases respectively, with 19 bases between them. For the CDR3, the DNA is TGTGCCAGCAGTTTTTCCTCGGGCGCAGTGATTTACGAGCAGTACTTC. Its translation is CASSFSSGAVIYEQYF.

The table lists this clonotype with a few counts. The rearrangement joins TRBV7-8 to TRBJ1-2; D not resolved. This CDR3 contains 12 residues. Trimming stripped 6 bases from V and 0 bases from J, with 5 bases between. Germline CDR1 and CDR2: SGHVS and FQNEAQ. CDR3 amino acids: CASRVSNYGYTF. The CDR3, as DNA: TGTGCCAGCAGAGTCTCTAACTATGGCTACACCTTC.

The chain employs TRBV7-8 and TRBJ1-5, with D hard to call. CDR1 is SGHVS and CDR2 is FQNEAQ in the germline V gene. This CDR3 spans 16 amino acids. V shed 5 bases and J shed 7 bases, with 21 bases lying between them. The CDR3 sequence is CASSALRWVTKQPQHF. The CDR3 DNA reads as TGTGCCAGCAGCGCGCTTCGATGGGTAACCAAGCAGCCCCAGCATTTT.

This clonotype was recorded only once. The rearrangement links TRBV5-8 to TRBJ1-4; TRBD1 might be the D (5 bases). Germline V gene lookup returns CDR1 SGHTS and CDR2 YDEGEE. The CDR3 totals 15 residues. Trimming shortened V by 0 bases and J by 5 bases, and 11 bases separated the two germline ends. CDR3 in amino acids: CASSLGEGFNEKLFF. As DNA, the CDR3 is TGTGCCAGCAGCTTGGGGGAGGGGTTCAATGAAAAACTGTTTTTT.

In its sample, this clonotype was seen once. The rearrangement uses TRBV15 and TRBJ2-7, with D possibly being TRBD1 (5 bases). The CDR3 consists of 14 residues. The germline gives CDR1 LNHNV, CDR2 YYDKDF (reference sequence). Trimming stripped 0 bases from V and 1 base from J, with 7 bases between. The CDR3 nucleotides read TGTGCCACCAGCAGAGATCAGGGTTCCTACGAGCAGTACTTC. Amino acids: CATSRDQGSYEQYF.

This chain connects TRBV24-1 to TRBJ2-7, with 9 positions matching TRBD1. The germline V gene encodes CDR1 KGHDR and CDR2 SFDVKD. This CDR3 spans 15 amino acids. V lost 3 bases, J lost 4 bases, and 6 bases stayed unmatched. The CDR3 spells CATSDRGQGIYEQYF. The CDR3 DNA sequence: TGTGCCACCAGTGATAGGGGACAGGGTATTTACGAGCAGTACTTC.

The chain recombines TRBV20-1 with TRBJ2-3; D gene uncertain. The CDR3 is made up of 13 amino acids. CDR1 DFQATT and CDR2 SNEGSKA come from the germline V gene (reference sequence). The V and J ends lost 1 base and 1 base respectively, with 6 bases between them. For the CDR3, the DNA is TGCAGTGCTAGAGGTTCGGGCACAGATACGCAGTATTTT. Translation: CSARGSGTDTQYF.

In its sample, this clonotype was seen many times. This chain uses TRBV7-7 with TRBJ2-7, with D possibly being TRBD2 (5 bases). Trimming shortened V by 1 base and J by 0 bases, and 10 bases separated the two germline ends. CDR1 is SSHAT and CDR2 is FNYEAQ in the germline V gene (reference sequence). There are 15 residues in the CDR3. The CDR3 loop reads CASSLGPGSSYEQYF. The CDR3 DNA sequence: TGTGCCAGCAGCTTAGGACCGGGATCCTCCTACGAGCAGTACTTC.

V and J are TRBV11-2 and TRBJ2-7, with 7 bases that match TRBD2. Trimming cost V 6 bases and J 0 bases; bases outside gene matches: 11. CDR1 and CDR2 from the germline V gene are SGHAT and FQNNGV. This CDR3 contains 16 residues. The CDR3 nucleotides read TGTGCCAGCAGTCGCGGTCGGGGGAGGGGCTCCTACGAGCAGTACTTC. Its protein is CASSRGRGRGSYEQYF.

V usage is TRBV2 and J usage is TRBJ2-5; 10 bases are a match to TRBD1. The CDR3 length is 16 residues. CDR1 and CDR2 from the germline V gene are SNHLY and FYNNEI. V lost 1 base to trimming and J lost 4 bases; unmatched junction nucleotides: 6. The CDR3: CASSEGGQGIGETQYF. The CDR3 coding sequence is TGTGCCAGCAGTGAAGGGGGACAGGGGATCGGAGAGACCCAGTACTTC. Full variable domain (remainder filled in from reference TRBV2 and TRBJ2-5): EPEVTQTPSHQVTQMGQEVILRCVPISNHLYFYWYRQILGQKVEFLVSFYNNEISEKSEIFDDQFSVERPDGSNFTLKIRSTKLEDSAMYFCASSEGGQGIGETQYFGPGTRLLVL.

This clonotype showed up many times. This chain uses TRBV3-1 with TRBJ2-1; 8 bases match TRBD1. The ends lost 1 base at V and 5 bases at J; junction bases unmatched: 4. The CDR3 spans 15 residues. CDR1 and CDR2 (germline): LGHDT, YNNKEL (reference sequence). In DNA form, the CDR3 reads TGTGCCAGCAGCCAAGGACTGACAGGGGACAATGAGCAGTTCTTC. This codes for CASSQGLTGDNEQFF.

The chain combines TRBV7-3 with TRBJ2-7; TRBD2 agrees at 11 bases. The CDR3 totals 15 residues. V shed 5 bases and J 3 bases; nucleotides not matched to a gene: 6. Germline CDR1 reads SGHTA; CDR2 reads FQGTGA. The CDR3 is CASSPTSGKSYEQYF. DNA of the CDR3: TGTGCCAGCAGCCCGACTAGCGGGAAGAGCTACGAGCAGTACTTC.

On this clonotype: This could be a read error, since a much larger clone is one nucleotide away. The chain links TRBV5-1 to TRBJ1-1, with D possibly matching TRBD1 (6 bases). Trimming removed 0 bases at V and 10 bases at J, with 13 bases between. CDR1 and CDR2 from the germline V gene are SGHRS and YFSETQ. The CDR3 has 13 amino acids. The chain's CDR3 is CASSLDTGPGAFF. In nucleotides, the CDR3 is TGCGCCAGCAGCTTGGACACAGGGCCTGGAGCTTTCTTT.

The rearrangement links TRBV20-1 to TRBJ2-5, with 11 bases aligning to TRBD2. The germline V gene has CDR1 DFQATT and CDR2 SNEGSKA (reference sequence). This CDR3 comprises 15 residues. The J segment lost 2 bases and the V segment lost 1 base, leaving 3 bases of the junction unmatched. The CDR3 loop is CSARVAGGLQETQYF. The CDR3 DNA reads TGCAGTGCTAGAGTAGCGGGGGGGCTACAAGAGACCCAGTACTTC.

This clonotype turned up a few times. The V call is TRBV4-3, the J call TRBJ2-7; no clear D gene. V was shortened by 0 bases and J by 2 bases, with 8 bases between the two germline ends. CDR1 is LGHNA, CDR2 YSLEER, per germline. The CDR3 spans 14 residues. In DNA, the CDR3 is TGCGCCAGCAGCCAAGATCTGGGAACCTACGAGCAGTACTTC. Residues: CASSQDLGTYEQYF.

The CDR3 here is CASQAGTGIDSPLHF. DNA of the CDR3: TGCGCCAGCCAGGCCGGGACAGGGATAGATTCACCCCTCCACTTT. The chain joins TRBV10-2 to TRBJ1-6; 9 nucleotides match TRBD1. Per germline, CDR1 WSHSY and CDR2 SAAADI. The J segment lost 8 bases and the V segment lost 8 bases, leaving 10 bases of the junction unmatched. This CDR3 spans 15 amino acids.

The sample holds one count of this clonotype. This chain links TRBV2 with TRBJ2-1; 8 positions agree with TRBD2. With V trimmed by 3 bases and J by 3 bases, 4 bases remained unmatched. Germline values: CDR1 SNHLY, CDR2 FYNNEI. The CDR3 sequence is 15 residues long. CDR3 sequence: CASSDPGGIYNEQFF. The CDR3 nucleotides read TGTGCCAGCAGTGATCCGGGGGGGATCTACAATGAGCAGTTCTTC.

As regards this clonotype: Being one base from a much bigger clone, this may be a read error. V and J are TRBV11-1 and TRBJ2-2; the D gene could be TRBD1 or TRBD2 (5 bases each). Germline CDR1 SGHAT, CDR2 FQDESV (reference sequence). The CDR3 covers 16 residues. V lost 3 bases and J lost 1, with 12 bases in between. The CDR3 DNA is TGTGCCAGCAGCTTCCCGGGTGGGGGGAACACCGGGGAGCTGTTTTTT. As protein: CASSFPGGGNTGELFF.

A word on this clonotype: Being one base from a much bigger clone, this may be a read error. Because the CDR3 is missing its conserved closing phenylalanine or tryptophan, this is likely a read error. The rearrangement joins TRBV5-8 to TRBJ1-2; D unclear. Germline CDR1 and CDR2: SGHTS and YDEGEE. The CDR3 length is 13 residues. The ends were cut back, 0 bases at V and 1 base at J, with 4 bases in the middle. For the CDR3, the DNA is TGTGCCAGCAGCTTGGGGGTTAACTATGGCTACACCCTC. Amino acid sequence: CASSLGVNYGYTL.

Ten or more counts support this clonotype. The chain employs TRBV15 and TRBJ2-7; TRBD1 agrees at 9 bases. Germline CDR1 reads LNHNV; CDR2 reads YYDKDF (reference sequence). The CDR3 runs to 14 residues. V lost 4 bases and J lost 1; bases outside the gene matches: 2. CDR3 DNA: TGTGCCACCAGCACCGACAGGGGGTCCTACGAGCAGTACTTC. Amino acids: CATSTDRGSYEQYF. The full variable domain, with the rest looked up from reference TRBV15 and TRBJ2-7, is DAMVIQNPRYQVTQFGKPVTLSCSQTLNHNVMYWYQQKSSQAPKLLFHYYDKDFNNEADTPDNFQSRRPNTSFCFLDIRSPGLGDTAMYLCATSTDRGSYEQYFGPGTRLTVT.

At least ten counts were recorded for this clonotype. The chain employs TRBV10-3 and TRBJ2-6; tentatively, D is TRBD1 (5 bases). CDR3 length: 18 residues. Germline-derived CDR1 and CDR2 are ENHRY and SYGVKD. Trimming took 0 bases from V and 0 from J, leaving 12 bases between them. The CDR3 DNA reads as TGTGCCATCAGTGAGTCGAGAAGGGGCTCCTCTGGGGCCAACGTCCTGACTTTC. Translated: CAISESRRGSSGANVLTF.

The CDR3 nucleotides are TGTGCCACCTCGACAGTGAACACTGAAGCTTTCTTT. Encoded protein: CATSTVNTEAFF. The chain has TRBV15 and TRBJ1-1, with a possible D match to TRBD1 (5 bases). This CDR3 is 12 amino acids long. V lost 8 bases to trimming and J lost 0 bases, with 7 bases between them. Looked up from germline, CDR1 is LNHNV and CDR2 is YYDKDF (reference sequence).

The rearrangement joins TRBV19 to TRBJ2-1, with a possible D match to TRBD2 (6 bases). The germline CDR1 and CDR2 sequences are LNHDA and SQIVND (reference sequence). The CDR3 spans 15 residues. The ends were cut back, 4 bases at V and 3 bases at J, with 13 bases in the middle. This chain's CDR3 is CASSTGDLVYNEQFF. In DNA, the CDR3 is TGTGCCAGTAGTACGGGGGATCTGGTCTACAATGAGCAGTTCTTC.

This clonotype was picked up many times. The chain links TRBV14 to TRBJ1-5, with D unresolved. Germline CDR1 reads SGHDN; CDR2 reads FVKESK. V was cut by 2 bases and J by 0 bases, with 11 bases left in between. CDR3 length: 16 amino acids. CDR3 amino acids: CASSQFYPYSNQPQHF. The CDR3 DNA reads TGTGCCAGCAGCCAATTTTATCCATATAGCAATCAGCCCCAGCATTTT.